These 17 T cell receptor beta chains came from one sample sequenced in a study of shared clonotypes between healthy human individuals. Measured with immunoSEQ multiplex PCR; TCRdb has only the in-frame clones, and not every one. The repertoire holds about 640,000 clones, about three quarters seen once, with approximately 2% in the top ten. The material sequenced was memory CD4+ T cells sorted from blood. Subset specified: CD45RA-negative fraction. The receptors shown here come from a woman younger than 45 in good health.

The chain joins TRBV25-1 to TRBJ2-1; D is uncertain. V dropped 7 bases and J dropped 9 bases, with 13 bases sitting between them. CDR1 and CDR2 from the germline V gene are MGHDK and SYGVNS. The CDR3 length is 12 residues. CDR3 region: CASTVDRGEQFF. As DNA, the CDR3 is TGTGCCAGCACAGTTGATCGCGGTGAGCAGTTCTTC.

In regard to this clone: The same CDR3 arises from other DNA sequences in this sample as well. V and J are TRBV7-9 and TRBJ2-3; D uncertain. The CDR3 length is 12 residues. V lost 1 base and J 6 bases, leaving 5 bases between the germline ends. Germline V gives CDR1 SEHNR, CDR2 FQNEAQ (reference sequence). The CDR3 region has the DNA TGTGCCAGCAGCTTAGTTCCCGATACGCAGTATTTT. Translation gives CASSLVPDTQYF.

The genes are TRBV6-1 and TRBJ2-7; TRBD1 aligns across 10 bases. This CDR3 is built from 15 residues. J was trimmed by 1 base and V by 4 bases; bases with no gene match: 4. From germline, CDR1 is MNHNS and CDR2 SASEGT. The CDR3 sequence: CASSGGTGVSYEQYF. DNA for the CDR3: TGTGCCAGCAGTGGGGGGACAGGGGTTTCCTACGAGCAGTACTTC.

The genes are TRBV19 and TRBJ2-1, with D possibly being TRBD1 or TRBD2 (5 bases each). V gave up 7 bases and J gave up 5 bases, with 15 bases separating them. The CDR3 is 14 amino acids. CDR1 LNHDA and CDR2 SQIVND come from the germline V gene (reference sequence). The CDR3 loop is CASIDGGDNNEQFF. The CDR3 nucleotides read TGTGCCAGTATCGATGGGGGAGACAACAATGAGCAGTTCTTC.

This clone was detected many times. V gene TRBV2 combines with J gene TRBJ2-3; D is possibly TRBD1 (7 bases). Germline values: CDR1 SNHLY, CDR2 FYNNEI. Trimming left V 6 bases short and J 6 bases short, with 16 bases between. The CDR3 has 14 residues. The CDR3 sequence: CASREGQYKDTQYF. DNA of the CDR3: TGTGCCAGCAGGGAGGGACAGTACAAGGATACGCAGTATTTT.

The rearrangement uses TRBV28 and TRBJ1-4; possibly TRBD1 for D (6 bases). Germline-derived CDR1 and CDR2 are MDHEN and SYDVKM. The CDR3 extends over 15 amino acids. Trimming removed 3 bases at V and 4 bases at J, with 12 bases between. The CDR3 reads CASSFLQGINEKLFF. CDR3 bases: TGTGCCAGCAGTTTCCTACAGGGTATTAATGAAAAACTGTTTTTT.

CDR3 residues: CASRLTAYEQYF. CDR3 bases: TGTGCCAGCAGATTGACAGCCTACGAGCAGTACTTC. The rearrangement joins TRBV28 to TRBJ2-7; a weak D match, TRBD1 (5 bases). Per germline, CDR1 MDHEN and CDR2 SYDVKM. Trimming removed 6 bases at V and 2 bases at J, with 8 bases between. The CDR3 spans 12 residues. Filled out from reference TRBV28 and TRBJ2-7, the complete variable domain reads DVKVTQSSRYLVKRTGEKVFLECVQDMDHENMFWYRQDPGLGLRLIYFSYDVKMKEKGDIPEGYSVSREKKERFSLILESASTNQTSMYLCASRLTAYEQYFGPGTRLTVT.

This chain joins TRBV9 and TRBJ2-6; maybe TRBD1 (5 bases). The CDR3 is made up of 15 amino acids. Germline CDR1 is SGDLS and CDR2 is YYNGEE. V was clipped by 5 bases and J by 1 base, with 10 bases between them. The CDR3, as DNA: TGTGCCAGCAGTGCCAGGGTTTCTGGGGCCAACGTCCTGACTTTC. Protein product: CASSARVSGANVLTF. Filled out from reference TRBV9 and TRBJ2-6, the complete variable domain reads DSGVTQTPKHLITATGQRVTLRCSPRSGDLSVYWYQQSLDQGLQFLIQYYNGEERAKGNILERFSAQQFPDLHSELNLSSLELGDSALYFCASSARVSGANVLTFGAGSRLTVL.

With respect to this clone: Possible read error: a much larger clone is one base away. Other nucleotide sequences from this sample produce the same CDR3. The chain combines TRBV28 with TRBJ1-5; no clear D. This CDR3 comprises 13 residues. CDR1 and CDR2 from the germline V gene are MDHEN and SYDVKM. The V end lost 5 bases, the J end lost 2 bases, and 7 bases lay between the germline ends. The CDR3 DNA is TGTGCCAGCAGTCCCCCCGGCAATCAGCCCCAGCATTTT. Translation gives CASSPPGNQPQHF.

This clone turned up a few times. The V and J genes are TRBV6-6 and TRBJ2-5, with TRBD1 matching over 10 bases. This CDR3 is built from 15 residues. V trimming: 6 bases; J trimming: 2 bases; junction bases outside the gene matches: 6. Germline lookup yields CDR1 MNHNY and CDR2 SVGAGI (reference sequence). CDR3 sequence: CASRPRDRGQETQYF. Written as DNA, the CDR3 is TGTGCCAGCAGACCTAGGGACAGGGGACAAGAGACCCAGTACTTC.

Regarding this clone: This specimen includes other DNA sequences encoding the same CDR3. The chain has TRBV28 and TRBJ1-1, with 7 bases identical to TRBD1. The trim removed 5 bases at V and 0 bases at J, leaving 6 bases unmatched. The CDR3 extends over 15 amino acids. Looked up from germline, CDR1 is MDHEN and CDR2 is SYDVKM. CDR3 coding DNA: TGTGCCAGCAGTCCCCCGGGACAGCTGAACACTGAAGCTTTCTTT. Translated: CASSPPGQLNTEAFF.

This clone was picked up a small number of times. The same CDR3 arises from other DNA sequences in this sample as well. The chain is built from TRBV5-1 and TRBJ2-3; D unclear. This CDR3 spans 11 amino acids. Trimming pared 1 base from V and 5 bases from J, leaving 2 bases between. CDR1 and CDR2 (germline): SGHRS, YFSETQ. CDR3 sequence (DNA): TGCGCCAGCAGCTTGCAAGATACGCAGTATTTT. As protein: CASSLQDTQYF. The full variable domain, its missing parts supplied by reference TRBV5-1 and TRBJ2-3, is KAGVTQTPRYLIKTRGQQVTLSCSPISGHRSVSWYQQTPGQGLQFLFEYFSETQRNKGNFPGRFSGRQFSNSRSEMNVSTLELGDSALYLCASSLQDTQYFGPGTRLTVL.

The rearrangement joins TRBV11-3 to TRBJ2-1; D perhaps matches TRBD1 (5 bases). Germline V lookup: CDR1 SGHNT, CDR2 YENEEA. V lost 1 base to trimming and J lost 8 bases, with 12 bases between them. The CDR3 runs 14 residues. CDR3 region: CASSLVGQGDEQFF. The DNA for the CDR3 is TGTGCCAGCAGCTTAGTTGGGCAGGGCGATGAGCAGTTCTTC.

Concerning this clone itself: This specimen includes other DNA sequences encoding the same CDR3. The chain is built from TRBV28 and TRBJ1-5, with D hard to call. Germline CDR1 and CDR2: MDHEN and SYDVKM. The CDR3 loop spans 13 amino acids. The ends were cut back, 6 bases at V and 4 bases at J, with 10 bases in the middle. CDR3: CASSSQVNQPQHF. The CDR3 DNA is TGTGCCAGCAGCTCCCAGGTAAATCAGCCCCAGCATTTT.

This clone was recorded only once. The rearrangement joins TRBV2 to TRBJ1-5; D is possibly TRBD1 (5 bases). The CDR3 covers 14 residues. Germline V gene data show CDR1 as SNHLY and CDR2 as FYNNEI. With 6 bases removed from V and 4 bases from J, the gap between germline ends came to 13 bases. The CDR3 nucleotides read TGTGCCAGCAGAAAAGCGACAGTGAATCAGCCCCAGCATTTT. Amino acids: CASRKATVNQPQHF. The entire variable domain, with the rest obtained from reference TRBV2 and TRBJ1-5, is as follows: EPEVTQTPSHQVTQMGQEVILRCVPISNHLYFYWYRQILGQKVEFLVSFYNNEISEKSEIFDDQFSVERPDGSNFTLKIRSTKLEDSAMYFCASRKATVNQPQHFGDGTRLSIL.

Only one count was recorded for this clone. In nucleotides, the CDR3 is TGTGCCAGCAGTTCGGACACCTCGGAGCAGTACTTC. Protein: CASSSDTSEQYF. V and J are TRBV6-6 and TRBJ2-7, with D perhaps matching TRBD1 (5 bases). Germline CDR1 and CDR2: MNHNY and SVGAGI (reference sequence). Trimming removed 4 bases from V and 7 bases from J, with 11 bases in between. This CDR3 comprises 12 residues.

The rearrangement links TRBV29-1 to TRBJ2-1; 8 bases line up with TRBD2. The V gene end was trimmed by 7 bases and the J gene end by 8 bases; junction bases not matched to a gene: 10. The CDR3 loop spans 13 amino acids. Germline lookup yields CDR1 SQVTM and CDR2 ANQGSEA. The CDR3: CSGGSGSVYEQFF. The CDR3, as DNA: TGCAGCGGAGGGAGCGGGAGTGTATATGAGCAGTTCTTC.